These 18 T cell receptor beta chains were sequenced from one sample in a study of T cells in Graves' hyperthyroidism and ophthalmopathy. Using RNA transcripts as the source, TCR beta CDR3 regions were amplified. The HTBI primer set was used in a first-round RT-PCR of the TCR CDR3. TCRdb fed the multiplex PCR reads into MiXCR, producing one record per CDR3 protein. The repertoire holds around 600,000 distinct CDR3 sequences, with over 12% as singletons. Sequencing was carried out using blood. These TCRs come from a woman between 18 and 29 years old with Graves' ophthalmopathy.

At least ten counts were recorded for this clonotype. The chain links TRBV12-3 or TRBV12-4 to TRBJ1-2; D remains ambiguous. Deletions cut 5 bases from V and 1 base from J, with 14 bases between. The CDR3 length is 15 residues. The CDR3 loop reads CASSVHKPFNYGYTF. CDR3 nucleotides: TGTGCCAGCAGTGTACACAAGCCATTTAACTATGGCTACACCTTC.

This clonotype was counted at least ten times. The rearrangement joins TRBV7-9 to TRBJ2-1; no reliable D call. CDR1 SEHNR and CDR2 FQNEAQ come from the germline V gene (reference sequence). The CDR3 length is 13 residues. Deletions cut 1 base from V and 5 bases from J, with 6 bases between. The CDR3 DNA follows: TGTGCCAGCAGCTTAGGGCTAGACAATGAGCAGTTCTTC. Translation: CASSLGLDNEQFF.

This clonotype was counted ten times or more. The chain recombines TRBV27 with TRBJ1-5, with 7 bases lining up with TRBD1. The germline gives CDR1 MNHEY, CDR2 SMNVEV (reference sequence). The CDR3 is 14 residues long. The junction had 4 bases not matched to a gene; V was cut back by 6 bases and J by 2 bases. CDR3 bases: TGTGCCAGCAGGGTCAGGGGGGGCAATCAGCCCCAGCATTTT. It is translated as CASRVRGGNQPQHF.

CDR3 DNA sequence: TGTGCCAGCACTCCCCTGGGCGCACAGGGGGCTGATACGCAGTATTTT. Amino acid sequence: CASTPLGAQGADTQYF. The rearrangement joins TRBV2 to TRBJ2-3; 9 bases map to TRBD1. Trimming removed 7 bases from V and 6 bases from J; junction bases left unmatched: 14. This CDR3 spans 16 amino acids. Germline V CDR1 and CDR2: SNHLY, FYNNEI.

The sample holds one count of this clonotype. A much larger clone differs by one base, so this may be a read error. This chain connects TRBV5-1 to TRBJ2-7, with 8 bases aligning to TRBD1. The CDR3 consists of 15 residues. Germline assignment: CDR1 SGHRS and CDR2 YFSETQ. V shed 4 bases, J shed 4 bases, and the junction held 10 bases outside the gene matches. The CDR3 region has the DNA TGCGCCAGCAGCCCGGCCGGGACAGGCGATTACGAGCAGTACTTC. This sequence encodes CASSPAGTGDYEQYF.

This clonotype was counted ten times or more. This chain links TRBV7-9 with TRBJ2-1, with 7 bases lining up with TRBD1. In germline, CDR1 is SEHNR, CDR2 FQNEAQ (reference sequence). The trim removed 5 bases at V and 2 bases at J, leaving 3 bases unmatched. The CDR3 sequence is 14 residues long. The CDR3 protein is CASSQTGTYNEQFF. The CDR3 region has the DNA TGTGCCAGCAGCCAGACAGGGACCTACAATGAGCAGTTCTTC.

This clonotype was found a few times. Because it lacks the conserved phenylalanine or tryptophan at the end, this CDR3 is likely a read error. The V and J genes are TRBV4-1 and TRBJ2-7; TRBD1 aligns across 9 bases. The germline V gene encodes CDR1 MGHRA and CDR2 YSYEKL. V lost 1 base to trimming and J lost 1 base; unmatched junction nucleotides: 2. CDR3 length: 15 residues. In nucleotides, the CDR3 is TGCGCCAGCAGCCAAGGGACAGGGGATTCCTACGAGCAGTACCTC. Encoded protein: CASSQGTGDSYEQYL.

This clonotype came up many times. The rearrangement links TRBV28 to TRBJ1-5; D remains unclear. V lost 7 bases to trimming and J lost 7 bases, with 11 bases between them. The CDR3 contains 12 residues. Germline V lookup: CDR1 MDHEN, CDR2 SYDVKM. The CDR3 region has the DNA TGTGCCAGCACGCCAGCGTGGCAGCCCCAGCATTTT. This gives the protein CASTPAWQPQHF.

The CDR3 here is CASSRLPYGYTF. CDR3 in DNA: TGTGCCAGCAGCCGACTACCCTATGGCTACACCTTC. V gene TRBV6-2 or TRBV6-3 combines with J gene TRBJ1-2; D uncertain. V lost 6 bases to trimming and J lost 4 bases, with 9 bases between them. The CDR3 runs to 12 residues. Germline CDR1 MNHEY, CDR2 SVGEGT.

The rearrangement uses TRBV27 and TRBJ2-7; 12 bases line up with TRBD2. Germline V gene data show CDR1 as MNHEY and CDR2 as SMNVEV (reference sequence). J lost 6 bases, V lost 6 bases, and 15 bases had no gene match. The CDR3 consists of 17 residues. The CDR3 reads CASSFDDRLAGVGEQYF. In DNA form, the CDR3 reads TGTGCCAGCAGCTTCGACGATAGACTAGCGGGAGTCGGCGAGCAGTACTTC.

This clonotype came up many times. The V gene is TRBV2, the J gene TRBJ1-4; D unresolved. The V and J ends lost 6 bases and 0 bases respectively, with 11 bases between them. The CDR3 has 15 amino acids. Germline assignment: CDR1 SNHLY and CDR2 FYNNEI. CDR3: CASSSTVTTNEKLFF. As DNA, the CDR3 is TGTGCCAGCAGCTCTACAGTTACAACTAATGAAAAACTGTTTTTT.

This clonotype has a handful of counts. V is TRBV4-1 and J is TRBJ2-3, with a possible D match to TRBD2 (6 bases). CDR3 length: 15 residues. V shed 2 bases and J shed 0 bases, with 9 bases lying between them. Germline-derived CDR1 and CDR2 are MGHRA and YSYEKL. CDR3 bases: TGCGCCAGCAGCCAATGGAGCGGGAGCACAGATACGCAGTATTTT. Amino acid sequence: CASSQWSGSTDTQYF.

This clonotype occurred many times. The chain employs TRBV28 and TRBJ1-2, with TRBD1 matching over 7 bases. Germline V gene lookup returns CDR1 MDHEN and CDR2 SYDVKM. The trim removed 3 bases at V and 8 bases at J, leaving 6 bases unmatched. CDR3 size: 13 residues. The CDR3 is CASSFSGGEGYTF. The CDR3 region has the DNA TGTGCCAGCAGTTTCTCAGGGGGTGAGGGCTACACCTTC.

This clonotype was picked up many times. The chain joins TRBV28 to TRBJ2-5, with a tentative D call TRBD2 (6 bases). V shed 3 bases and J shed 1 base, with 9 bases lying between them. This CDR3 region has 14 residues. The germline V gene encodes CDR1 MDHEN and CDR2 SYDVKM. CDR3: CASSFLAPQETQYF. The DNA for the CDR3 is TGTGCCAGCAGTTTCCTAGCGCCCCAAGAGACCCAGTACTTC.

There are many counts of this clonotype. The chain uses TRBV7-2 and TRBJ2-7, with no clear D. Germline V gene lookup returns CDR1 SGHTA and CDR2 FQGNSA. V was cut by 1 base and J by 3 bases, with 13 bases left in between. The CDR3 sequence is 15 residues long. The CDR3 reads CASSLVGSPNYEQYF. The CDR3 nucleotides are TGTGCCAGCAGCTTAGTCGGGTCACCGAACTACGAGCAGTACTTC. Using reference TRBV7-2 and TRBJ2-7 for the parts outside the CDR3, the full variable domain is GAGVSQSPSNKVTEKGKDVELRCDPISGHTALYWYRQSLGQGLEFLIYFQGNSAPDKSGLPSDRFSAERTGGSVSTLTIQRTQQEDSAVYLCASSLVGSPNYEQYFGPGTRLTVT.

This clonotype was observed at least ten times. CDR3 protein: CSARGRGVPNSPLHF. DNA for the CDR3: TGCAGTGCTAGGGGCAGGGGGGTGCCAAATTCACCCCTCCACTTT. The rearrangement joins TRBV20-1 to TRBJ1-6; 7 nucleotides agree with TRBD1. The CDR3 sequence is 15 residues long. From germline, CDR1 is DFQATT and CDR2 SNEGSKA (reference sequence). V lost 3 bases, J lost 7 bases, and 9 bases stayed unmatched.

A note on this clonotype: The junction does not match germline at one end; this may be a read error. The chain couples TRBV2 to TRBJ1-1; TRBD1 agrees at 8 bases. This CDR3 has 14 amino acids. Germline V gives CDR1 SNHLY, CDR2 FYNNEI. CDR3 DNA: TGTGCCAGCAGGTTGGGACAGGCGGAAACTGAAGCTCTCTTT. Translating gives CASRLGQAETEALF.

The chain is built from TRBV6-1 and TRBJ2-2; the D gene could be TRBD1 or TRBD2 (5 bases each). CDR3 length: 13 amino acids. Germline V gene data show CDR1 as MNHNS and CDR2 as SASEGT. V dropped 4 bases and J dropped 5 bases, with 8 bases sitting between them. CDR3 loop: CASSAGGTGELFF. CDR3 nucleotide sequence: TGTGCCAGCAGTGCTGGGGGAACCGGGGAGCTGTTTTTT.